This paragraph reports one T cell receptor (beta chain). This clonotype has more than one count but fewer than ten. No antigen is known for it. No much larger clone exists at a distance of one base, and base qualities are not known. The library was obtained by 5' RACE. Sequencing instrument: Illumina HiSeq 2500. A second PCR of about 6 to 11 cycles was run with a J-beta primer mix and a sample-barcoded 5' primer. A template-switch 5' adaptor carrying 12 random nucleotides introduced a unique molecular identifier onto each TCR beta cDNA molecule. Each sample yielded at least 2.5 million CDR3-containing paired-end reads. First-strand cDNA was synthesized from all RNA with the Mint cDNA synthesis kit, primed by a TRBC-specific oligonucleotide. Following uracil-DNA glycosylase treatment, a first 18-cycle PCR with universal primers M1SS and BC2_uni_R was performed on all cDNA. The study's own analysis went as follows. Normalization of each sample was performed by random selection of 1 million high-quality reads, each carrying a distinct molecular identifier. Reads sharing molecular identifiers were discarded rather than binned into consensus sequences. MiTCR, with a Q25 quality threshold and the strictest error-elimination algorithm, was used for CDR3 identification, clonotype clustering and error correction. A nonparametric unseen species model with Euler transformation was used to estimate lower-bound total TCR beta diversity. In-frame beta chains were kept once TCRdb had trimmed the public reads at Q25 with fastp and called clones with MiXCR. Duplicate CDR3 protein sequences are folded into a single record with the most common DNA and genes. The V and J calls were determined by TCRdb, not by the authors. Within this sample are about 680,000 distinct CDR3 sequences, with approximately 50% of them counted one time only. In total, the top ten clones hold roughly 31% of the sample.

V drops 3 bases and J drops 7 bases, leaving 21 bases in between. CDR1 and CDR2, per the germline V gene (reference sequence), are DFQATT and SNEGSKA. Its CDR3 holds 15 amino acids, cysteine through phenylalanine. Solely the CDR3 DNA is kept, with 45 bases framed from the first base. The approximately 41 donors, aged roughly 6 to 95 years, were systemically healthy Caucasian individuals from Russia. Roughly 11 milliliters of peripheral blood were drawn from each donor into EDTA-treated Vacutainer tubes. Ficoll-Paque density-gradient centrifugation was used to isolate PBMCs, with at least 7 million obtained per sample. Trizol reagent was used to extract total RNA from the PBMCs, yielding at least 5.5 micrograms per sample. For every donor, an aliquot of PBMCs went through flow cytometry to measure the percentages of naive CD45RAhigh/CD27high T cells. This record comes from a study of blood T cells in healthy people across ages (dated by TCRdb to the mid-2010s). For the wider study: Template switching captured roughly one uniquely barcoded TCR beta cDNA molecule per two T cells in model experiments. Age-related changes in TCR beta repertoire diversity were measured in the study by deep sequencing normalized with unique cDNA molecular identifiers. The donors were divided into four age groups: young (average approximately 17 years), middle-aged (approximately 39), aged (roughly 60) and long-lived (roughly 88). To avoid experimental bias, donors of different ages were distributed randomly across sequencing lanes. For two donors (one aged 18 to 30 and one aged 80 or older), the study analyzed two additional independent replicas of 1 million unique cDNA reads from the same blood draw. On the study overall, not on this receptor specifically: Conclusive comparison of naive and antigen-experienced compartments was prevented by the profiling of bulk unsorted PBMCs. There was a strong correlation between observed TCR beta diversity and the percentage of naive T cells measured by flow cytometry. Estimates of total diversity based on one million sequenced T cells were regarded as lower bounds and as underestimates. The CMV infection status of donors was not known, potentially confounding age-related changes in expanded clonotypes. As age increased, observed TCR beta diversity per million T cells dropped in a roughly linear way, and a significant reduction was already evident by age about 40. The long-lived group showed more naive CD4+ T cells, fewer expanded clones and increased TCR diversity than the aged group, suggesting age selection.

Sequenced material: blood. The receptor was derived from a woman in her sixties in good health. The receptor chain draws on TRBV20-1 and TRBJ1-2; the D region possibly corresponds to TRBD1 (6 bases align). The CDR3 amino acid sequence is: CSASGGAVSEFGYTF. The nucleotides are TGCAGTGCTAGTGGGGGGGCAGTCTCCGAGTTTGGCTACACCTTC.